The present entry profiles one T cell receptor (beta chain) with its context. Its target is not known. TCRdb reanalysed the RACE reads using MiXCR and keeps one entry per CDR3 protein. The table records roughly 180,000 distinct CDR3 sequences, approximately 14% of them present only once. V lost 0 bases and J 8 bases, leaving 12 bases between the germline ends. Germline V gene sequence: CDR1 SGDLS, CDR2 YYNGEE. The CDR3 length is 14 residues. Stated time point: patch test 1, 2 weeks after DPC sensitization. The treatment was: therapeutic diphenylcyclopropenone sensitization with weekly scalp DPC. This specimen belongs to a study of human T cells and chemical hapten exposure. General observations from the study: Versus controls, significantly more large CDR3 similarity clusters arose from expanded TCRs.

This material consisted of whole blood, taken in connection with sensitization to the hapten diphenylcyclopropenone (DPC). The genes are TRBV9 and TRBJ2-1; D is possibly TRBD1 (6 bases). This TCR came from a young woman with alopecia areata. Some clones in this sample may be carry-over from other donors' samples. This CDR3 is CASSVAGVGDEQFF. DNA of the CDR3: TGTGCCAGCAGCGTAGCAGGGGTCGGCGATGAGCAGTTCTTC.